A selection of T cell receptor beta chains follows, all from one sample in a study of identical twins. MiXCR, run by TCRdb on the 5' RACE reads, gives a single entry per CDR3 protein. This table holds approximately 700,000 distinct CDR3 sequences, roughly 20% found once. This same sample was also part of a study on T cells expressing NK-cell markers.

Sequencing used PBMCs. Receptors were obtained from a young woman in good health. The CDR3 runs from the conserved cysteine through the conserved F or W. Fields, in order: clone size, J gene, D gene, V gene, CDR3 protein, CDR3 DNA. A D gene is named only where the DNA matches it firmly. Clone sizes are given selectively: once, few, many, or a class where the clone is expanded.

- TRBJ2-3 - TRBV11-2 CASSLSGPGSTDTQYF TGTGCCAGCAGCTTAAGCGGGCCCGGAAGCACAGATACGCAGTATTTT
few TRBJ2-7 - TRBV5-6 CASSSGPPLGTYEQYF TGTGCCAGCAGCTCGGGACCACCCCTCGGGACCTACGAGCAGTACTTC
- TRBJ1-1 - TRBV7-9 CASSYDQLQAFF TGTGCCAGCAGCTACGATCAGCTTCAAGCTTTCTTT
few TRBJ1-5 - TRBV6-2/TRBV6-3 CASSYAQVRPQHF TGTGCCAGCAGTTACGCGCAGGTCCGGCCCCAGCATTTT
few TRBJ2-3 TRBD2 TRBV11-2 CASSSLLAVSTDTQYF TGTGCCAGCAGTTCTCTCCTAGCGGTGAGCACAGATACGCAGTATTTT
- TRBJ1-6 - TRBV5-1 CASSLEGYDNSPLHF TGCGCCAGCAGCTTGGAGGGGTACGATAATTCACCCCTCCACTTT
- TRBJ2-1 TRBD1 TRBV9 CASSVMGQGDNEQFF TGTGCCAGCAGCGTAATGGGACAGGGCGACAATGAGCAGTTCTTC
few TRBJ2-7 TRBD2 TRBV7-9 CASSLVSGRLGEQYF TGTGCCAGCAGCTTAGTGAGCGGGAGACTTGGTGAGCAGTACTTC
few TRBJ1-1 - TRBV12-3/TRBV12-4 CASSLLQRAEAFF TGTGCCAGCAGTTTGTTACAGAGGGCTGAAGCTTTCTTT
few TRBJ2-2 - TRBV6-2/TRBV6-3 CASSPVTMGGAGELFF TGTGCCAGCAGTCCAGTAACGATGGGCGGGGCCGGGGAGCTGTTTTTT
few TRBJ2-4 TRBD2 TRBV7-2 CASSLEAGGANIQYF TGTGCCAGCAGCTTAGAAGCGGGAGGGGCAAACATTCAGTACTTC
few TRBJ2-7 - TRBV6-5 CASSYGNQGYEQYF TGTGCCAGCAGTTACGGAAACCAGGGCTACGAGCAGTACTTC
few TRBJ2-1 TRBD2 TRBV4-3 CASSQAHRDYSYNEQFF TGCGCCAGCAGCCAAGCCCACCGGGACTATTCTTACAATGAGCAGTTCTTC
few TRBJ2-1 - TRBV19 CASSRTETNNEQFF TGTGCCAGTAGTAGGACAGAAACTAACAATGAGCAGTTCTTC
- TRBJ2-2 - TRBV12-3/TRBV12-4 CASCRWGTGELFF TGTGCCAGTTGCCGTTGGGGGACCGGGGAGCTGTTTTTT
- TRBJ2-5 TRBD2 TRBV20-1 CSARSAGGGETQYF TGCAGTGCTAGGTCGGCCGGGGGAGGGGAGACCCAGTACTTC